These 24 T cell receptor beta chains originate from one sample sequenced in a study of OX40 agonist ivuxolimab in advanced cancers. Using immunoSEQ multiplex PCR, the repertoire was profiled, and TCRdb retains in-frame clones only, with some absent. The sample has 50,000 to 70,000 clones; around 83% are singletons. Sequenced material: CD4+ or CD8+ T cells sorted from blood, taken in a trial of the OX40 agonist ivuxolimab. Source of these receptors: an adult with an advanced solid tumor such as melanoma, head and neck, liver or kidney cancer.

The chain has TRBV5-8 and TRBJ1-2; D is unclear. Germline lookup yields CDR1 SGHTS and CDR2 YDEGEE. This CDR3 comprises 14 residues. V was clipped by 4 bases and J by 1 base, with 11 bases between them. Here the CDR3 DNA reads TGTGCCAGCAGCCTTTATACAGTTAACTATGGCTACACCTTC. This gives the protein CASSLYTVNYGYTF. The complete variable domain, with remaining parts taken from reference TRBV5-8 and TRBJ1-2, reads EAGVTQSPTHLIKTRGQQATLRCSPISGHTSVYWYQQALGLGLQFLLWYDEGEERNRGNFPPRFSGRQFPNYSSELNVNALELEDSALYLCASSLYTVNYGYTFGSGTRLTVV.

This sequence joins TRBV15 and TRBJ2-6; TRBD2 matches 7 bases. V was clipped by 5 bases and J by 2 bases; unmatched bases: 0. The CDR3 extends over 14 amino acids. Germline V CDR1 and CDR2: LNHNV, YYDKDF (reference sequence). The CDR3 spells CATSRGAGANVLTF. CDR3 bases: TGTGCCACCAGCCGGGGGGCTGGGGCCAACGTCCTGACTTTC.

CDR3 in amino acids: CASSFGQGPYTGELFF. The CDR3 DNA reads TGTGCCAGTAGTTTCGGACAGGGTCCGTACACCGGGGAGCTGTTTTTT. V is TRBV19 and J is TRBJ2-2, with 8 bases identical to TRBD1. The CDR3 is 16 amino acids. Unmatched junction bases numbered 8, after V lost 5 bases and J lost 3 bases. Germline assignment: CDR1 LNHDA and CDR2 SQIVND (reference sequence).

This chain joins TRBV6-1 and TRBJ2-6; D is ambiguous. CDR1 MNHNS and CDR2 SASEGT come from the germline V gene. The CDR3 spans 15 residues. Trimming left V 2 bases short and J 2 bases short, with 7 bases between. Here the CDR3 reads CASSENRAGANVLTF. The CDR3, as DNA: TGTGCCAGCAGTGAAAACCGGGCTGGGGCCAACGTCCTGACTTTC.

V gene TRBV5-1 combines with J gene TRBJ2-1, with 10 nucleotides matching TRBD2. The germline CDR1 and CDR2 sequences are SGHRS and YFSETQ. Trimming took 4 bases from V and 7 from J; bases not matched to a gene: 5. The CDR3 sequence is 14 residues long. The CDR3 region is CASSSGRAGNEQFF. As DNA, the CDR3 is TGCGCCAGCAGCAGCGGGAGGGCCGGAAATGAGCAGTTCTTC.

This clone was seen a handful of times. V is TRBV7-2 and J is TRBJ2-3, with 10 bases aligning to TRBD2. The CDR3 runs 15 residues. The trim removed 5 bases at V and 4 bases at J, leaving 6 bases unmatched. Germline values: CDR1 SGHTA, CDR2 FQGNSA. CDR3: CASSLGLAGADTQYF. The CDR3, as DNA: TGTGCCAGCAGCCTAGGGCTAGCGGGAGCAGATACGCAGTATTTT.

This chain connects TRBV10-2 to TRBJ2-4, with a weak D call TRBD2 (6 bases). V lost 9 bases and J lost 0, with 21 bases in between. Per the germline V gene, CDR1 is WSHSY and CDR2 is SAAADI. The CDR3 consists of 17 residues. The CDR3 region has the DNA TGCGCCAGTAGGGACCCTAGCGACCGACTAGCCAAAAACATTCAGTACTTC. Translation: CASRDPSDRLAKNIQYF.

The chain combines TRBV2 with TRBJ1-4; weak D call: TRBD1 (6 bases). V lost 7 bases and J lost 2, with 14 bases in between. This CDR3 spans 15 amino acids. Germline loops: CDR1 SNHLY, CDR2 FYNNEI. For the CDR3, the DNA is TGTGCCAGCACCATGACAAGGGGGACTAATGAAAAACTGTTTTTT. Protein: CASTMTRGTNEKLFF.

This chain uses TRBV5-5 with TRBJ2-5, with 9 bases matching TRBD2. The CDR3 is 17 residues long. With 2 bases clipped from V and 2 bases from J, the junction kept 10 bases outside the gene matches. CDR1 and CDR2 from the germline V gene are SGHKS and YYEKEE (reference sequence). Here the CDR3 DNA reads TGTGCCAGCAGCTTCGCCCCCAGAGCGGGAGGTCAAGAGACCCAGTACTTC. The encoded protein is CASSFAPRAGGQETQYF.

In this sample, this clone turned up a few times. The gene calls are TRBV20-1 and TRBJ1-2; tentatively, D is TRBD1 (5 bases). Germline loops: CDR1 DFQATT, CDR2 SNEGSKA (reference sequence). V was pared by 8 bases and J by 0 bases, with 7 bases between. This CDR3 contains 11 residues. The CDR3 nucleotides read TGCAGTTCCAGGGCTAACTATGGCTACACCTTC. Its protein product is CSSRANYGYTF.

This clone was found once. The V and J genes are TRBV19 and TRBJ2-1; D possibly uses TRBD1 or TRBD2 (7 bases each). Trimming took 9 bases from V and 0 from J, leaving 30 bases between them. CDR3 size: 20 residues. Germline values: CDR1 LNHDA, CDR2 SQIVND (reference sequence). CDR3 coding DNA: TGTGCCAGGAACAGGGGCCGACTAGCCCACCTCGTCAACTCCTACAATGAGCAGTTCTTC. Translating it yields CARNRGRLAHLVNSYNEQFF.

The chain joins TRBV6-1 to TRBJ1-3; D gene uncertain. This CDR3 comprises 14 residues. Germline V gene data show CDR1 as MNHNS and CDR2 as SASEGT. V was cut by 6 bases and J by 0 bases, with 9 bases left in between. In DNA, the CDR3 is TGTGCCAGCAGGTCCGGGCCCTCTGGAAACACCATATATTTT. Protein: CASRSGPSGNTIYF.

The chain recombines TRBV7-3 with TRBJ2-1; TRBD2 matches 9 bases. This CDR3 region has 16 residues. After removal of 5 bases from V and 8 bases from J, the junction contained 13 bases not matched to a gene. Germline loops: CDR1 SGHTA, CDR2 FQGTGA. The CDR3, as DNA: TGTGCCAGCAGCCCCAAGGGCGGGGGGGCCGGAGATGAGCAGTTCTTC. Its protein is CASSPKGGGAGDEQFF.

The V and J genes are TRBV5-6 and TRBJ1-2; 11 bases match TRBD1. Germline CDR1 reads SGHDT; CDR2 reads YYEEEE. CDR3 size: 15 residues. J gave up 2 bases and V 4 bases, and 4 bases lay outside the gene matches. The CDR3 region has the DNA TGTGCCAGCAGCGCATGGACAGGGGGCAACTATGGCTACACCTTC. It is translated as CASSAWTGGNYGYTF.

V gene TRBV27 combines with J gene TRBJ2-7; D not certain. V was trimmed by 0 bases and J by 5 bases, leaving 17 bases between them. Per the germline V gene, CDR1 is MNHEY and CDR2 is SMNVEV (reference sequence). CDR3 length: 16 amino acids. The CDR3, as DNA: TGTGCCAGCAGTTTATCGATATCACGGGCCGTGGACGAGCAGTACTTC. Residues: CASSLSISRAVDEQYF.

The V gene is TRBV7-2, the J gene TRBJ2-2; tentatively, D is TRBD2 (7 bases). CDR1 and CDR2 (germline): SGHTA, FQGNSA. There are 14 residues in the CDR3. The V gene lost 4 bases and the J gene lost 4 bases, with 10 bases spanning the gap. The DNA for the CDR3 is TGTGCCAGCAGCTCCGCGGGGGCCACCGGGGAGCTGTTTTTT. It translates to CASSSAGATGELFF.

This clone came up once. The chain joins TRBV19 to TRBJ2-5, with 8 bases lining up with TRBD1. The CDR3 contains 16 residues. The V segment lost 3 bases and the J segment 2 bases; nucleotides outside the gene matches: 8. Per the germline V gene, CDR1 is LNHDA and CDR2 is SQIVND (reference sequence). For the CDR3, the DNA is TGTGCCAGTAGTATCACCAGGGGGCTAGGGCAAGAGACCCAGTACTTC. Its protein is CASSITRGLGQETQYF.

The CDR3 sequence is CATSRERTGSYNEQFF. The CDR3 coding sequence is TGTGCCACCAGCAGAGAGCGGACAGGGTCCTACAATGAGCAGTTCTTC. The chain recombines TRBV15 with TRBJ2-1; 8 nucleotides line up with TRBD1. Trimming at V came to 0 bases and at J to 1 base, leaving 2 bases not matched to a gene. The CDR3 has 16 amino acids. The germline V gene encodes CDR1 LNHNV and CDR2 YYDKDF (reference sequence).

This clone was seen a single time. The J gene is TRBJ1-3, the V gene TRBV27; no clear D. Germline V gene lookup returns CDR1 MNHEY and CDR2 SMNVEV (reference sequence). The CDR3 runs to 15 residues. Trimming left V 4 bases short and J 0 bases short, with 10 bases between. CDR3 DNA: TGTGCCAGCAGTTCCCTAAAGGGCTCTGGAAACACCATATATTTT. Protein product: CASSSLKGSGNTIYF.

The chain combines TRBV4-2 with TRBJ1-2; 8 bases fit TRBD1. CDR1 and CDR2 from the germline V gene are LGHNA and YNFKEQ. The CDR3 length is 15 residues. The V segment lost 4 bases and the J segment 2 bases; nucleotides outside the gene matches: 6. CDR3 DNA sequence: TGTGCCAGCAGCCTTGGACAGGGAGGGAACTATGGCTACACCTTC. Protein product: CASSLGQGGNYGYTF.

The table lists this clone with a few counts. The V gene is TRBV7-9, the J gene TRBJ1-2; 7 nucleotides align to TRBD1. This CDR3 is 14 amino acids long. Trimming at V came to 3 bases and at J to 8 bases, leaving 9 bases not matched to a gene. Germline V CDR1 and CDR2: SEHNR, FQNEAQ (reference sequence). DNA for the CDR3: TGTGCCAGCAGCTTCGGAGGGGGCGAGGGCGGCTACACCTTC. It translates to CASSFGGGEGGYTF.

A note on this clone: A junction boundary mismatches the germline segment, possibly from a read error. The rearrangement uses TRBV7-7 and TRBJ1-3; D gene uncertain. CDR1 is SSHAT, CDR2 FNYEAQ, per germline (reference sequence). The CDR3 is 13 residues long. For the CDR3, the DNA is TGTGCTAGCAGCTTAGAGGCGGGAAACACCATATATTTT. It yields the protein CASSLEAGNTIYF. Full variable domain (rest looked up from reference TRBV7-7 and TRBJ1-3): GAGVSQSPRYKVTKRGQDVTLRCDPISSHATLYWYQQALGQGPEFLTYFNYEAQPDKSGLPSDRFSAERPEGSISTLTIQRTEQRDSAMYRCASSLEAGNTIYFGEGSWLTVV.

The CDR3 loop is CASSSGLAGLDTQYF. For the CDR3, the DNA is TGTGCCAGCAGTTCGGGACTAGCGGGGTTAGATACGCAGTATTTT. V gene TRBV27 combines with J gene TRBJ2-3; 13 positions agree with TRBD2. Unmatched junction bases numbered 3, after V lost 4 bases and J lost 5 bases. The CDR3 is 15 amino acids. The germline CDR1 and CDR2 sequences are MNHEY and SMNVEV (reference sequence).

CDR3 nucleotides: TGTGCCAGCAGCATCCGACAGGGCTACACCGATACGCAGTATTTT. This sequence encodes CASSIRQGYTDTQYF. The chain is built from TRBV9 and TRBJ2-3, with 7 bases fitting TRBD1. Germline CDR1 reads SGDLS; CDR2 reads YYNGEE. The CDR3 is 15 amino acids. Unmatched junction bases numbered 11, after V lost 4 bases and J lost 6 bases.